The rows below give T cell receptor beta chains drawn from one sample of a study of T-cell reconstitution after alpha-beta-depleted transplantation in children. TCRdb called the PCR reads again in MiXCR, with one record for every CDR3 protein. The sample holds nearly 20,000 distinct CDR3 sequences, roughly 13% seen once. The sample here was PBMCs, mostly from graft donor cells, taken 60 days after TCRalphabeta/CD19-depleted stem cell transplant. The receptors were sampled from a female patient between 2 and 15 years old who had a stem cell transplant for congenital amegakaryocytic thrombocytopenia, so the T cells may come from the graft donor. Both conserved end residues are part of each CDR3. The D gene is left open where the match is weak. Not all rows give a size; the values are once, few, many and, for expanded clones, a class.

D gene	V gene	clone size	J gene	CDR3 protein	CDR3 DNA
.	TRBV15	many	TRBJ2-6	CATSRDRESGANVLTF	TGTGCCACCAGCAGAGACAGGGAGTCTGGGGCCAACGTCCTGACTTTC
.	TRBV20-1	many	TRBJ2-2	CSVRRERAGELFF	TGCAGTGTTCGTCGGGAGAGGGCCGGGGAGCTGTTTTTT
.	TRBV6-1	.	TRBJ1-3	CASFKAGSPSSGNTIYF	TGTGCCAGCTTCAAAGCCGGGTCCCCGAGCTCTGGAAACACCATATATTTT
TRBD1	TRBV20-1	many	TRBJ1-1	CSARDLGDRGEAFF	TGCAGTGCTAGAGATCTCGGGGACAGGGGTGAAGCTTTCTTT
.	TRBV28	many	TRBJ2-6	CATRTVGANVLTF	TGTGCCACTCGCACCGTGGGGGCCAACGTCCTGACTTTC
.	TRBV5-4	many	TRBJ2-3	CASSLGRNTDTQYF	TGTGCCAGCAGCTTGGGACGCAACACAGATACGCAGTATTTT
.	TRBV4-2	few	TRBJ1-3	CASSPSPGSGNTIYF	TGTGCCAGCAGCCCTTCTCCTGGGTCTGGAAACACCATATATTTT
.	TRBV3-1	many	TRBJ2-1	CASSPYGLTYNEQFF	TGTGCCAGCAGCCCCTATGGACTGACTTACAATGAGCAGTTCTTC
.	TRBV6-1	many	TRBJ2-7	CASSEEQGHHYEQYF	TGTGCCAGCAGTGAAGAACAGGGCCACCACTACGAGCAGTACTTC
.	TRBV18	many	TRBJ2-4	CASSPPQTLAKNIQYF	TGTGCCAGCTCACCACCTCAGACACTAGCCAAAAACATTCAGTACTTC
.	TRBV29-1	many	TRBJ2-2	CSVATGSNTGELFF	TGCAGCGTTGCAACAGGGTCGAACACCGGGGAGCTGTTTTTT
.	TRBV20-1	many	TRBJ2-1	CSAGLLPGNEQFF	TGCAGTGCCGGACTTCTCCCGGGCAATGAGCAGTTCTTC
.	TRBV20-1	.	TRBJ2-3	CSAPEGPGTDTQYF	TGCAGTGCCCCGGAGGGCCCGGGCACAGATACGCAGTATTTT
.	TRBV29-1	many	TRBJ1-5	CSVGPRGDQPQHF	TGCAGCGTCGGACCTCGTGGGGATCAGCCCCAGCATTTT
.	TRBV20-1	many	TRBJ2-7	CSASRKDGSYEQYF	TGCAGTGCTAGCCGAAAAGACGGATCCTACGAGCAGTACTTC
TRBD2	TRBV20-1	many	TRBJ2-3	CSARTGLADTDTQYF	TGCAGTGCTAGGACCGGACTAGCAGACACAGATACGCAGTATTTT
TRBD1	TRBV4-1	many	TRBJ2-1	CASSQVSGGRNEQFF	TGCGCCAGCAGCCAAGTTTCAGGGGGCCGAAATGAGCAGTTCTTC
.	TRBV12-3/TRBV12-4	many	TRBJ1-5	CASSSGGRSNQPQHF	TGTGCCAGCAGTTCCGGGGGAAGGAGCAATCAGCCCCAGCATTTT
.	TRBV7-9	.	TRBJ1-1	CASSSRGGDTEAFF	TGTGCCAGCAGCTCGAGGGGGGGGGACACTGAAGCTTTCTTT
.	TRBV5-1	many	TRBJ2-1	CASSLGAGFFDEQFF	TGCGCCAGCAGCTTGGGTGCAGGGTTCTTTGATGAGCAGTTCTTC
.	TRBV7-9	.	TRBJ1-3	CASSWNREARNTIYF	TGTGCCAGCAGCTGGAACAGGGAGGCTAGAAACACCATATATTTT
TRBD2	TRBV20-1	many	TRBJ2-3	CSAREGRAQYF	TGCAGTGCGCGGGAGGGCCGGGCGCAGTATTTT
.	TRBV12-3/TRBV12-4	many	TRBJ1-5	CASSFSGGDNQPQHF	TGTGCCAGCAGTTTTTCGGGGGGTGACAATCAGCCCCAGCATTTT
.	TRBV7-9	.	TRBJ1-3	CASIPSGKTGNTIYF	TGTGCCAGCATCCCATCGGGGAAAACTGGAAACACCATATATTTT
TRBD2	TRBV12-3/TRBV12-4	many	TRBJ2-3	CASSLAQAGGADTQYF	TGTGCCAGCAGTTTAGCGCAAGCGGGAGGCGCAGATACGCAGTATTTT